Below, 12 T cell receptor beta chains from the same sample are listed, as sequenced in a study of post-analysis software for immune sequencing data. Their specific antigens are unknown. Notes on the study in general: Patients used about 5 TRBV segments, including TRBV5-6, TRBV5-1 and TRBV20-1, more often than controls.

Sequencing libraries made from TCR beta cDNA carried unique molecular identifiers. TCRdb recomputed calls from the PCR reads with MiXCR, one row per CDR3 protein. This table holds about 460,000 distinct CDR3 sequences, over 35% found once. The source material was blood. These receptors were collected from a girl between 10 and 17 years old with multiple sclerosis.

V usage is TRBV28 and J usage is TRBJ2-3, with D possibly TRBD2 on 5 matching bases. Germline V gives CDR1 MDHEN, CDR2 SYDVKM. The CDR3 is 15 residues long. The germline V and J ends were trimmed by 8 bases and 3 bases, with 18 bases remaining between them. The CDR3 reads CASGGENGVTDTQYF. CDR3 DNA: TGTGCCAGCGGCGGAGAAAACGGGGTGACAGATACGCAGTATTTT.

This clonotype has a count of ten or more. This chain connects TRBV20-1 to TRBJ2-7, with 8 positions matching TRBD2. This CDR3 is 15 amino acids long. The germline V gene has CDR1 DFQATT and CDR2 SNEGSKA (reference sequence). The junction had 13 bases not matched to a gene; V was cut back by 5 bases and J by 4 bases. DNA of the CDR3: TGCAGTGCTGCCCGAACTAGCGGAGTACTGTACGAGCAGTACTTC. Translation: CSAARTSGVLYEQYF.

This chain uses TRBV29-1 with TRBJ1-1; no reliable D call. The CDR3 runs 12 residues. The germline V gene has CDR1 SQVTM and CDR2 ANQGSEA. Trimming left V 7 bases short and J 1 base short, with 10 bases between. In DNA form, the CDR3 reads TGCAGCGCATATGTGGGGAACACTGAAGCTTTCTTT. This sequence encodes CSAYVGNTEAFF.

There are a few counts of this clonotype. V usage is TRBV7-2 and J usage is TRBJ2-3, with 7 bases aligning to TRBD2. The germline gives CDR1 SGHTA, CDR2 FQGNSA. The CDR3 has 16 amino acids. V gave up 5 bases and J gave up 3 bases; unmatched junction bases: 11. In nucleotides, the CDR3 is TGTGCCAGCAGCCACCCAGCGGGGATAGGAACAGATACGCAGTATTTT. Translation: CASSHPAGIGTDTQYF.

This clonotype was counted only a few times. Written as DNA, the CDR3 is TGTGCCAGCGGGACCGGGACTAGCGGCTACAATGAGCAGTTCTTC. This codes for CASGTGTSGYNEQFF. The V gene is TRBV28, the J gene TRBJ2-1, with 11 bases aligning to TRBD2. CDR3 length equals 15 residues. CDR1 and CDR2 from the germline V gene are MDHEN and SYDVKM. V dropped 8 bases and J dropped 3; count of bases not matched to a gene: 6.

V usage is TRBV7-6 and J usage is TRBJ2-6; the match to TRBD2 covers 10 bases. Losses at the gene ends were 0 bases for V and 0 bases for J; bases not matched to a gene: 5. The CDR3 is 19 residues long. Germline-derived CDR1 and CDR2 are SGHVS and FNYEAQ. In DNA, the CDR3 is TGTGCCAGCAGCTTAGCAGTAGCGGGAGGAAGCTCTGGGGCCAACGTCCTGACTTTC. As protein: CASSLAVAGGSSGANVLTF.

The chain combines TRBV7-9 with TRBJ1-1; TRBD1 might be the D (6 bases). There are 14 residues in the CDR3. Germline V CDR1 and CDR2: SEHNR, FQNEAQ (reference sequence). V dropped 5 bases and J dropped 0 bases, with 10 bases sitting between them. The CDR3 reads CASSPGALNTEAFF. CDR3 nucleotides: TGTGCCAGCAGCCCAGGGGCTTTGAACACTGAAGCTTTCTTT.

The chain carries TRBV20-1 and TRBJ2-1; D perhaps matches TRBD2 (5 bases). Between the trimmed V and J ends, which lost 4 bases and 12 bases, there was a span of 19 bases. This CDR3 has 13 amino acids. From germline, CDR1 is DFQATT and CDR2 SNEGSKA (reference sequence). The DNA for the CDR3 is TGCAGTGCTATATCGGGAAACCCCGGCAGGCAGTTCTTC. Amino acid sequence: CSAISGNPGRQFF.

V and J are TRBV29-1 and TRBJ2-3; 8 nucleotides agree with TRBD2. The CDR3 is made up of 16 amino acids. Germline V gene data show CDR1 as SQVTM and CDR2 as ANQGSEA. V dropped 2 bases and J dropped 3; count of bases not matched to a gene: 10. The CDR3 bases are TGCAGCGTTGAAAGCGGAGCGGGAGTCGGGACAGATACGCAGTATTTT. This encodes CSVESGAGVGTDTQYF.

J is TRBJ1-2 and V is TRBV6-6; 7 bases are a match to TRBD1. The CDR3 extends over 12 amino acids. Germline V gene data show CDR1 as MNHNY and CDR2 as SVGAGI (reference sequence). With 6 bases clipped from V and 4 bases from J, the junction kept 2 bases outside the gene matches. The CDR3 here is CASSAGGYGYTF. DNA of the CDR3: TGTGCCAGCAGCGCAGGGGGCTATGGCTACACCTTC.

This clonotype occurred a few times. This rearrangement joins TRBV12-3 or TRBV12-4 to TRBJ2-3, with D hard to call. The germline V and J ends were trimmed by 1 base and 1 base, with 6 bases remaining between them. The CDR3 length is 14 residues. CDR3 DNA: TGTGCCAGCAGTTTAGGGTCCCGCACAGATACGCAGTATTTT. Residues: CASSLGSRTDTQYF.

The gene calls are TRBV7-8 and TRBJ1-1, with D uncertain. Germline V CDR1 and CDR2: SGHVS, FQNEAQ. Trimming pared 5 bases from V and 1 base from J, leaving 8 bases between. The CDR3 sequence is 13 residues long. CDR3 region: CASSPEGNTEAFF. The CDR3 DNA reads TGTGCCAGCAGCCCAGAGGGGAACACTGAAGCTTTCTTT.